This T cell receptor beta chain originates from a study of blood T cell repertoires in COVID-19. Looking at the study overall: Acute and convalescent COVID-19 specimens originated in the United States, Italy and Spain. T cells, B-cell-depleted T cells, or PBMCs supplied cDNA or gDNA.

This clone was recorded once. Germline CDR1 LNHDA, CDR2 SQIVND (reference sequence). There are 17 residues in the CDR3. J gave up 10 bases and V 5 bases, and 17 bases lay outside the gene matches. As originally analysed: The assay estimated nucleated cells by amplifying reference gene primers. Sequencing used immunoSEQ multiplex PCR; TCRdb keeps in-frame clones, though not all of them. V, J and clone size reflect that table, while D and trimming were determined from the DNA. The sample consists of approximately 80,000 clones, less than 90% of them appearing once. The rearrangement uses TRBV19 and TRBJ1-6, with TRBD1 identical over 7 bases. This sequence originates from a human donor in a cohort sampled during active COVID-19. Input material: peripheral blood. CDR3 loop: CASSELGTATKGSPLHF. CDR3 DNA: TGTGCCAGTAGTGAACTCGGGACAGCGACTAAGGGGTCACCCCTCCACTTT.